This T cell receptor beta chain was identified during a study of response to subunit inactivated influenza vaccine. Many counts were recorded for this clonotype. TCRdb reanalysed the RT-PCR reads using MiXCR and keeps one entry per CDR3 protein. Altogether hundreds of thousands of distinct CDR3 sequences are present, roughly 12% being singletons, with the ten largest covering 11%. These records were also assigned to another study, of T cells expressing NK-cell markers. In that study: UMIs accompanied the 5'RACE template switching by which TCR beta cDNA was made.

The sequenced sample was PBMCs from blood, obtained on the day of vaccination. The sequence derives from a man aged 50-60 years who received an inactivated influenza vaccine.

CDR3 in DNA: TGCAGTGCTAGAGATATACTAGCCTCCTACAATGAGCAGTTCTTC. It encodes CSARDILASYNEQFF. This sequence joins TRBV20-1 and TRBJ2-1; tentative D call: TRBD2 (6 bases). CDR1 and CDR2 (germline): DFQATT, SNEGSKA (reference sequence). V lost 0 bases, J lost 0 bases, and 9 bases lay in between. The CDR3 covers 15 residues.